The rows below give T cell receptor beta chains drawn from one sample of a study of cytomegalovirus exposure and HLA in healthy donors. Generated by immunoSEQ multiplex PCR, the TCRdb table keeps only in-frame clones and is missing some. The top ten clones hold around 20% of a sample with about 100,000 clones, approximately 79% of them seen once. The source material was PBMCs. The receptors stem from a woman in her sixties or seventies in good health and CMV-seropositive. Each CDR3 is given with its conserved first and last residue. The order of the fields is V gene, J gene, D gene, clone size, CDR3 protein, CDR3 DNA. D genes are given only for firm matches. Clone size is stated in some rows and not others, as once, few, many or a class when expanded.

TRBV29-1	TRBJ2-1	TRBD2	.	CSVEERIAGEQFF	TGCAGCGTTGAAGAGCGTATAGCGGGTGAGCAGTTCTTC
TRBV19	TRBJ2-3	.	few	CASSQQGPDTQYF	TGTGCCAGTAGCCAACAGGGTCCAGATACGCAGTATTTT
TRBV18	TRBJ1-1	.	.	CASSIQENTEAFF	TGTGCCAGCTCTATACAGGAGAACACTGAAGCTTTCTTT
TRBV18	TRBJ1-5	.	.	CASSHSSMNSNQPQHF	TGTGCCAGCTCACACTCGAGTATGAATAGCAATCAGCCCCAGCATTTT
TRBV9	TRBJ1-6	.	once	CASSVGPSSYNSPLHF	TGTGCCAGCAGCGTAGGCCCGAGCTCCTATAATTCACCCCTCCACTTT
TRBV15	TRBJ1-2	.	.	CATSSAPREYYGYTF	TGTGCCACCAGCAGTGCTCCTAGGGAGTACTATGGCTACACCTTC
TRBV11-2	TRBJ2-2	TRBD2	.	CASSFAGVWELFF	TGTGCCAGCAGCTTTGCGGGAGTGTGGGAGCTGTTTTTT
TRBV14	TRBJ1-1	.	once	CASSSGRFTEAFF	TGTGCCAGCAGCTCAGGAAGGTTTACTGAAGCTTTCTTT
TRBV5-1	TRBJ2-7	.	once	CASSLGLGAGLVHEQYF	TGCGCCAGCAGCTTGGGACTGGGGGCAGGGCTCGTCCACGAGCAGTACTTC
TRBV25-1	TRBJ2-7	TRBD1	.	CASSPQTGQGSYEQYF	TGTGCCAGCAGTCCCCAGACAGGGCAAGGCTCCTACGAGCAGTACTTC
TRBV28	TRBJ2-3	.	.	CASRPFLRDSRTDTQYF	TGTGCCAGCAGACCCTTCCTCCGGGACTCCCGCACAGATACGCAGTATTTT
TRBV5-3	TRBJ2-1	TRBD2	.	CARSRSTSGGNNEQFF	TGTGCCAGAAGCCGATCGACTAGCGGAGGAAACAATGAGCAGTTCTTC
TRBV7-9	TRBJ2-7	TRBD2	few	CASSTAASGRRTEQYF	TGTGCCAGCAGCACAGCGGCTAGCGGGAGGCGTACGGAGCAGTACTTC
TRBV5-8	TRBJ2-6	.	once	CASRSRGSGANVLTF	TGTGCCAGCAGATCGCGCGGCTCTGGGGCCAACGTCCTGACTTTC
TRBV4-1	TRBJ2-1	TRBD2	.	CASTLSGRARDEQFF	TGCGCCAGCACGCTGAGCGGGAGGGCCAGAGATGAGCAGTTCTTC
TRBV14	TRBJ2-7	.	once	CASSQDRRGEQYF	TGTGCCAGCAGCCAAGATCGGCGGGGCGAGCAGTACTTC
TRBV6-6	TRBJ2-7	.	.	CASGWTGSGAYEQYF	TGTGCCAGCGGTTGGACAGGTAGCGGCGCCTACGAGCAGTACTTC
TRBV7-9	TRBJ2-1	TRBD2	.	CASSQSGGSSYNEQFF	TGTGCCAGCAGCCAAAGCGGGGGTAGCTCCTACAATGAGCAGTTCTTC
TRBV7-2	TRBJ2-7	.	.	CASSLTGEGEQYF	TGTGCCAGCAGCTTAACGGGAGAGGGCGAGCAGTACTTC
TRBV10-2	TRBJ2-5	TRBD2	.	CASSRLAGPQETQYF	TGCGCCAGCTCACGACTAGCGGGACCACAAGAGACCCAGTACTTC
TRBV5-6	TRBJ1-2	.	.	CASRYEDSFYGYTF	TGTGCCAGCAGGTATGAGGATAGTTTCTATGGCTACACCTTC
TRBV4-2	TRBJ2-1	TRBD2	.	CASSQGGLAGRNEQFF	TGTGCCAGCAGCCAAGGGGGACTAGCGGGACGGAATGAGCAGTTCTTC
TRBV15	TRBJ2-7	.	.	CATQQDSSYEQYF	TGTGCCACTCAACAGGATAGCTCCTACGAGCAGTACTTC
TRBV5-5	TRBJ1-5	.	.	CASSFSGDSNQPQHF	TGTGCCAGCAGCTTCTCAGGGGATAGCAATCAGCCCCAGCATTTT
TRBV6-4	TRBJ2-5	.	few	CASSLTAGETQYF	TGTGCCAGCAGTTTGACGGCAGGGGAGACCCAGTACTTC
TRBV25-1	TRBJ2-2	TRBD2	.	CASSVRGRDTGELFF	TGTGCCAGCAGTGTCCGCGGGAGGGACACCGGGGAGCTGTTTTTT
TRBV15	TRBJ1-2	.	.	CATSRDRIGRAHGYTF	TGTGCCACCAGCAGAGATCGGATCGGGAGGGCCCATGGCTACACCTTC
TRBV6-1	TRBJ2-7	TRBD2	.	CASRRLADNSYEQYF	TGTGCCAGCCGACGACTAGCGGACAACTCCTACGAGCAGTACTTC
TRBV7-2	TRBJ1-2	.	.	CASSLQGLYGYTF	TGTGCCAGCAGCTTACAGGGTCTCTATGGCTACACCTTC
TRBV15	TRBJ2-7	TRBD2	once	CATSNGGLARYEQYF	TGTGCCACCAGCAACGGGGGACTAGCGCGGTACGAGCAGTACTTC
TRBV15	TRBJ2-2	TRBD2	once	CATSRGLSGRTGELFF	TGTGCCACCAGCAGAGGACTTAGCGGGAGGACCGGGGAGCTGTTTTTT
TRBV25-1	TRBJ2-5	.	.	CASSEGRAGKETQYF	TGTGCCAGCAGTGAGGGTCGGGCGGGAAAAGAGACCCAGTACTTC
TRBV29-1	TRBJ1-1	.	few	CSGRARQSNTEAFF	TGCAGCGGCCGAGCCCGACAGTCGAACACTGAAGCTTTCTTT
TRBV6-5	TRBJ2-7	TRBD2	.	CASSASGSYEQYF	TGTGCCAGCAGCGCTAGCGGCTCCTACGAGCAGTACTTC
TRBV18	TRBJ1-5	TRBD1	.	CASSPSPGGDQPQHF	TGTGCCAGCTCACCTTCTCCAGGGGGCGATCAGCCCCAGCATTTT
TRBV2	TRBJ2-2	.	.	CASSGFGPRGTGELFF	TGTGCCAGCAGTGGTTTCGGTCCCCGTGGCACCGGGGAGCTGTTTTTT
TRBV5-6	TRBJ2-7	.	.	CASSLLIRGEVYEQYF	TGTGCCAGCAGCTTATTAATCAGGGGAGAGGTCTACGAGCAGTACTTC
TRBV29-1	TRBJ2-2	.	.	CSGRGAGELFF	TGCAGCGGCAGGGGTGCCGGGGAGCTGTTTTTT
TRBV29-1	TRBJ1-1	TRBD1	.	CSVEEQQGTEAFF	TGCAGCGTTGAAGAGCAACAGGGGACTGAAGCTTTCTTT
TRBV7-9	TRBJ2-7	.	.	CSSSPGVGPYEQYF	TGTTCCAGCAGCCCAGGGGTTGGTCCCTACGAGCAGTACTTC
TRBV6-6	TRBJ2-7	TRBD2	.	CASSRTSRDEQYF	TGTGCCAGCAGTCGGACTAGCAGGGACGAGCAGTACTTC
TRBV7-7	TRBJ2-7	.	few	CASSLGQGSHEQYF	TGTGCTAGCAGCTTAGGGCAGGGGAGCCACGAGCAGTACTTC
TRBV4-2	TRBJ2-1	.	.	CASSQEGDWSYNEQFF	TGTGCCAGCAGCCAAGAGGGGGACTGGTCCTACAATGAGCAGTTCTTC
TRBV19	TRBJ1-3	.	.	CASSPFPREGGNTIYF	TGTGCCAGTAGCCCGTTCCCGAGGGAGGGAGGAAACACCATATATTTT
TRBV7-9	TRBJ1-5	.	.	CASSPWTDNQPQHF	TGTGCCAGCAGCCCTTGGACAGACAATCAGCCCCAGCATTTT
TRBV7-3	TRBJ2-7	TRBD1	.	CASSLGQGDEQYF	TGTGCCAGCAGCTTGGGACAGGGGGACGAGCAGTACTTC